One sample yielded the 22 T cell receptor beta chains listed below, sequenced in a study of Ad26.COV2.S vaccination and SARS-CoV-2 variants. Using immunoSEQ multiplex PCR, the repertoire was profiled, and TCRdb retains in-frame clones only, with some absent. There are around 240,000 clones in the sample; roughly 90% occur only once, and about 10% lies in the top ten. Documented treatment: around 19 received Ad26.COV2.S at low or high dose, single or two shots; 5 received placebo; per-sample allocation not given. Day 63 after the first vaccine or placebo injection was the time point for sampling. Sequenced material: peripheral blood, taken in a trial of Ad26.COV2.S vaccine versus placebo. The origin of the receptors is a person aged 18 to 59 who received the Ad26.COV2.S COVID-19 vaccine or a placebo.

The V call is TRBV6-5, the J call TRBJ2-3, with 9 bases matching TRBD2. With V trimmed by 6 bases and J by 0 bases, 4 bases remained unmatched. The germline V gene has CDR1 MNHEY and CDR2 SVGAGI. The CDR3 has 15 amino acids. The CDR3 DNA sequence: TGTGCCAGCAGCCCCGGGACTAGCAGCACAGATACGCAGTATTTT. This translates into CASSPGTSSTDTQYF.

The rearrangement links TRBV19 to TRBJ1-3, with unresolved D. CDR3 size: 14 residues. In germline, CDR1 is LNHDA, CDR2 SQIVND (reference sequence). The V and J ends lost 4 bases and 2 bases respectively, with 9 bases between them. Written as DNA, the CDR3 is TGTGCCAGTAGTACCGACACAACTGGAAACACCATATATTTT. It encodes CASSTDTTGNTIYF.

The rearrangement links TRBV29-1 to TRBJ2-5, with D possibly matching TRBD2 (5 bases). The CDR3 contains 16 residues. Germline V gene data show CDR1 as SQVTM and CDR2 as ANQGSEA. Trimming took off 1 base at V and 5 bases at J, with 20 bases between the two ends. The CDR3: CSVEGQHGPTGETQYF. In DNA, the CDR3 is TGCAGCGTTGAAGGCCAGCATGGGCCTACGGGGGAGACCCAGTACTTC.

DNA of the CDR3: TGTGCCAGCGGGGACAGTCTAAACTATGGCTACACCTTC. Protein product: CASGDSLNYGYTF. The chain combines TRBV25-1 with TRBJ1-2; 7 bases fit TRBD1. The J segment lost 2 bases and the V segment lost 8 bases, leaving 5 bases of the junction unmatched. This CDR3 comprises 13 residues. The V gene's germline CDR1 is MGHDK and CDR2 SYGVNS.

The chain couples TRBV5-1 to TRBJ1-5; 8 nucleotides match TRBD1. Germline loops: CDR1 SGHRS, CDR2 YFSETQ. The CDR3 covers 15 residues. The V gene end was trimmed by 1 base and the J gene end by 5 bases; junction bases not matched to a gene: 5. The CDR3 loop reads CASSLSGTGYQPQHF. The DNA of the CDR3 is TGCGCCAGCAGCTTGTCCGGGACAGGTTATCAGCCCCAGCATTTT.

The rearrangement joins TRBV30 to TRBJ1-2; no clear D gene. V was trimmed by 3 bases and J by 0 bases, leaving 5 bases between them. Per the germline V gene, CDR1 is GTSNPN and CDR2 is SVGIG (reference sequence). The CDR3 loop spans 12 amino acids. Here the CDR3 reads CAWSGTNYGYTF. The CDR3 DNA reads as TGTGCCTGGAGCGGCACTAACTATGGCTACACCTTC.

V and J are TRBV7-9 and TRBJ1-4; 8 bases are shared with TRBD1. Germline V lookup: CDR1 SEHNR, CDR2 FQNEAQ (reference sequence). This CDR3 spans 17 amino acids. V shed 0 bases, J shed 0 bases, and the junction held 3 bases outside the gene matches. For the CDR3, the DNA is TGTGCCAGCAGCTTAGCGCAGGGACAGGCAACTAATGAAAAACTGTTTTTT. It specifies CASSLAQGQATNEKLFF.

Here the CDR3 DNA reads TGTGCCAGCAGTGAAGGGGCAGGGGGTCAGCCCCAGCATTTT. Protein sequence: CASSEGAGGQPQHF. The gene calls are TRBV2 and TRBJ1-5; 7 bases line up with TRBD1. This CDR3 spans 14 amino acids. Unmatched junction bases numbered 3, after V lost 1 base and J lost 6 bases. Germline values: CDR1 SNHLY, CDR2 FYNNEI.

The chain carries TRBV28 and TRBJ2-1; D possibly corresponds to TRBD1 (6 bases). Germline-derived CDR1 and CDR2 are MDHEN and SYDVKM. Trimming took 6 bases from V and 7 from J, leaving 19 bases between them. The CDR3 is 15 residues long. CDR3 DNA: TGTGCCAGCAGCCTAAGAACAGGGATAATAAATGAGCAGTTCTTC. Protein product: CASSLRTGIINEQFF.

This clone appeared once. The chain is built from TRBV24-1 and TRBJ2-1; tentatively, D is TRBD2 (6 bases). The germline gives CDR1 KGHDR, CDR2 SFDVKD. The length of the CDR3 is 16 residues. V was cut by 2 bases and J by 1 base, with 11 bases left in between. CDR3 bases: TGTGCCACCAGTGATTCTTCGGGGGTATCCTACAATGAGCAGTTCTTC. It translates to CATSDSSGVSYNEQFF.

V usage is TRBV18 and J usage is TRBJ1-1; D is unclear. Germline V gene data show CDR1 as KGHSH and CDR2 as LQKENI. Between the trimmed V and J ends, which lost 5 bases and 1 base, there was a span of 8 bases. CDR3 size: 13 residues. The CDR3 sequence: CASSIQQNTEAFF. CDR3 nucleotide sequence: TGTGCCAGCTCAATACAGCAGAACACTGAAGCTTTCTTT.

The sample holds a few counts of this clone. V and J are TRBV6-6 and TRBJ2-1; the match to TRBD2 covers 9 bases. The trim removed 0 bases at V and 7 bases at J, leaving 4 bases unmatched. This CDR3 is built from 15 residues. Per germline, CDR1 MNHNY and CDR2 SVGAGI (reference sequence). In DNA form, the CDR3 reads TGTGCCAGCAGTTACTCATGGCTAGCGGGGAATGAGCAGTTCTTC. Translation gives CASSYSWLAGNEQFF.

This rearrangement joins TRBV19 to TRBJ1-5, with 7 nucleotides matching TRBD1. CDR3 length: 15 amino acids. CDR1 is LNHDA and CDR2 is SQIVND in the germline V gene (reference sequence). V was clipped by 5 bases and J by 2 bases; unmatched bases: 6. The CDR3 DNA sequence: TGTGCCAGTAGTCTCGGGACAGCGGGCAATCAGCCCCAGCATTTT. Residues: CASSLGTAGNQPQHF.

The genes are TRBV10-3 and TRBJ2-7, with D tentatively TRBD2 (5 bases). The CDR3 length is 13 residues. Trimming removed 4 bases at V and 2 bases at J, with 9 bases between. From germline, CDR1 is ENHRY and CDR2 SYGVKD. The CDR3 here is CAISGGPAYEQYF. The DNA for the CDR3 is TGTGCCATCAGTGGAGGGCCGGCCTACGAGCAGTACTTC.

This clone has just one count. CDR3 DNA: TGTGCCAGCAGTTTAGATCAGGACAGGACTAATGAAAAACTGTTTTTT. As protein: CASSLDQDRTNEKLFF. J is TRBJ1-4 and V is TRBV28; 7 nucleotides align to TRBD1. Germline V gives CDR1 MDHEN, CDR2 SYDVKM. This CDR3 is built from 16 residues. J was trimmed by 2 bases and V by 2 bases; bases with no gene match: 5.

This clone has only one observation. This sequence joins TRBV6-1 and TRBJ2-5; 14 bases are a match to TRBD2. The CDR3 length is 18 residues. Germline values: CDR1 MNHNS, CDR2 SASEGT. The V and J ends lost 1 base and 5 bases, in that order; junction bases with no gene match: 9. The CDR3 nucleotides are TGTGCCAGCAGTGAAGGAAGAAGACTAGCGGGGGGGAGGGAGACCCAGTACTTC. It yields the protein CASSEGRRLAGGRETQYF.

The chain is built from TRBV7-9 and TRBJ2-3, with 7 bases aligning to TRBD1. Germline CDR1 and CDR2: SEHNR and FQNEAQ (reference sequence). Losses at the gene ends were 5 bases for V and 2 bases for J; bases not matched to a gene: 7. The CDR3 totals 15 residues. In DNA, the CDR3 is TGTGCCAGCAGCCTCGGGGACAGTGCCACAGATACGCAGTATTTT. This sequence encodes CASSLGDSATDTQYF.

V gene TRBV4-3 combines with J gene TRBJ1-2; D is unclear. Germline V gene sequence: CDR1 LGHNA, CDR2 YSLEER. Trimming left V 0 bases short and J 0 bases short, with 14 bases between. CDR3 length equals 17 residues. The CDR3 spells CASSQDPSPLPNYGYTF. As DNA, the CDR3 is TGCGCCAGCAGCCAAGATCCCAGCCCTTTGCCTAACTATGGCTACACCTTC.

V and J are TRBV6-5 and TRBJ1-6, with D hard to call. The germline CDR1 and CDR2 sequences are MNHEY and SVGAGI. The CDR3 is 15 amino acids. The V end was cut by 6 bases, the J end by 10 bases, with 19 bases between. The CDR3 is CASSVSWGVESPLHF. The CDR3 DNA follows: TGTGCCAGCAGCGTCTCTTGGGGAGTTGAATCACCCCTCCACTTT.

The rearrangement links TRBV2 to TRBJ2-3; the match to TRBD2 covers 15 bases. Per germline, CDR1 SNHLY and CDR2 FYNNEI. CDR3 length equals 19 residues. V dropped 3 bases and J dropped 4; count of bases not matched to a gene: 11. CDR3 in amino acids: CASSDGLGLAGGWADTQYF. The CDR3 DNA sequence: TGTGCCAGCAGTGACGGCCTTGGACTAGCGGGAGGGTGGGCAGATACGCAGTATTTT.

The genes are TRBV7-9 and TRBJ2-1, with TRBD2 identical over 8 bases. CDR1 is SEHNR, CDR2 FQNEAQ, per germline (reference sequence). This CDR3 contains 16 residues. With V trimmed by 5 bases and J by 2 bases, 8 bases remained unmatched. The CDR3 reads CASSKPLAAPYNEQFF. CDR3 nucleotide sequence: TGTGCCAGCAGCAAACCACTAGCGGCACCCTACAATGAGCAGTTCTTC.

Ten or more counts support this clone. The chain combines TRBV6-4 with TRBJ2-3; 11 nucleotides line up with TRBD2. J lost 5 bases, V lost 6 bases, and 7 bases had no gene match. The CDR3 runs to 15 residues. CDR1 is MRHNA and CDR2 is SNTAGT in the germline V gene. CDR3 sequence (DNA): TGTGCCAGCAGCACGACTAGCGGGGCGGTAGATACGCAGTATTTT. It is translated as CASSTTSGAVDTQYF.